Listed here are 14 T cell receptor beta chains from one sample, sequenced in a study of blood T cell repertoires in COVID-19 (dated by TCRdb to the early 2020s). The protocol used for the library was the immunoSEQ multiplex PCR assay. Held by TCRdb, this immuneACCESS table contains in-frame sequences only and omits some clones. Under half of the omission traces to an unresolved V gene where checked; the cause of the rest is unknown. Here the sample has 250,000 or so clones; around 89% occur a single time. Jointly, the top ten make up roughly 8.3% of the sample. Sequencing was done on a sample of PBMCs or T cells enriched from blood (not recorded which). Receptor source: a man aged 40-55 years who had recovered from COVID-19.

This rearrangement joins TRBV10-2 to TRBJ1-5, with D possibly being TRBD1 (6 bases). CDR3 length: 15 residues. Trimming pared 5 bases from V and 5 bases from J, leaving 16 bases between. Germline CDR1 WSHSY, CDR2 SAAADI. In DNA, the CDR3 is TGCGCCAGCAGTATCGCGGGAGGGGGGGATCAGCCCCAGCATTTT. It codes for CASSIAGGGDQPQHF.

The chain employs TRBV6-6 and TRBJ2-7; 9 nucleotides match TRBD1. V lost 4 bases, J lost 5 bases, and 3 bases stayed unmatched. Germline CDR1 reads MNHNY; CDR2 reads SVGAGI (reference sequence). The CDR3 runs 13 residues. Here the CDR3 DNA reads TGTGCCAGCAGTTCTACAGGGGGCCACGAGCAGTACTTC. Translating gives CASSSTGGHEQYF.

V gene TRBV7-2 combines with J gene TRBJ1-2, with 9 bases that match TRBD1. V trimming: 5 bases; J trimming: 1 base; junction bases outside the gene matches: 14. This CDR3 spans 18 amino acids. Looked up from germline, CDR1 is SGHTA and CDR2 is FQGNSA. In DNA, the CDR3 is TGTGCCAGCAGCAAGCGCGGGACAGGGAGGGACCTTAACTATGGCTACACCTTC. It translates to CASSKRGTGRDLNYGYTF.

This chain uses TRBV5-1 with TRBJ2-3, with TRBD1 identical over 8 bases. The trim removed 3 bases at V and 2 bases at J, leaving 5 bases unmatched. The germline V gene has CDR1 SGHRS and CDR2 YFSETQ. This CDR3 is 15 amino acids long. In nucleotides, the CDR3 is TGCGCCAGCAGCTCCGACAGGGGCCTCACAGATACGCAGTATTTT. Translated: CASSSDRGLTDTQYF.

This clone came up once. The junction shows a germline mismatch at one end, possibly a read error. The J gene is TRBJ2-7, the V gene TRBV19, with D perhaps matching TRBD2 (6 bases). The CDR3 spans 14 residues. The germline CDR1 and CDR2 sequences are LNHDA and SQIVND (reference sequence). The CDR3: CASSYYGSSSEQYF. For the CDR3, the DNA is TGTGCCAGTAGTTACTACGGGAGTTCCTCCGAGCAGTACTTC.

The chain is built from TRBV5-5 and TRBJ2-3; 7 nucleotides align to TRBD1. This CDR3 is 15 amino acids long. J gave up 0 bases and V 4 bases, and 5 bases lay outside the gene matches. CDR1 and CDR2 (germline): SGHKS, YYEKEE (reference sequence). Written as DNA, the CDR3 is TGTGCCAGCAGCGAGGGACAGTTTAGCACAGATACGCAGTATTTT. It specifies CASSEGQFSTDTQYF.

J is TRBJ2-1 and V is TRBV5-1; tentative D call: TRBD2 (5 bases). Germline V gene sequence: CDR1 SGHRS, CDR2 YFSETQ. The V end was cut by 1 base, the J end by 2 bases, with 13 bases between. This CDR3 comprises 16 residues. CDR3 region: CASSLISQRPYNEQFF. CDR3 sequence (DNA): TGCGCCAGCAGCTTGATATCGCAGCGGCCCTACAATGAGCAGTTCTTC.

V gene TRBV7-9 combines with J gene TRBJ1-1; unclear D gene. The CDR3 runs to 15 residues. Trimming took 5 bases from V and 4 from J, leaving 17 bases between them. Germline-derived CDR1 and CDR2 are SEHNR and FQNEAQ (reference sequence). For the CDR3, the DNA is TGTGCCAGCAGCCCCTGGGAGGGCCTGCGCACTGAAGCTTTCTTT. It encodes CASSPWEGLRTEAFF. Full variable domain (remainder filled in from reference TRBV7-9 and TRBJ1-1): DTGVSQNPRHKITKRGQNVTFRCDPISEHNRLYWYRQTLGQGPEFLTYFQNEAQLEKSRLLSDRFSAERPKGSFSTLEIQRTEQGDSAMYLCASSPWEGLRTEAFFGQGTRLTVV.

The chain's CDR3 is CASSLRTGEEKLFF. CDR3 sequence (DNA): TGTGCCAGCAGCTTGCGGACAGGGGAAGAAAAACTGTTTTTT. This chain links TRBV5-4 with TRBJ1-4, with TRBD1 matching over 9 bases. Germline values: CDR1 SGHNT, CDR2 YYREEE (reference sequence). The CDR3 consists of 14 residues. V trimming: 1 base; J trimming: 8 bases; junction bases outside the gene matches: 3.

This clone has only one observation. V is TRBV2 and J is TRBJ2-1, with 11 bases fitting TRBD2. The V segment lost 1 base and the J segment 9 bases; nucleotides outside the gene matches: 5. The germline V gene encodes CDR1 SNHLY and CDR2 FYNNEI. The CDR3 has 15 residues. In DNA, the CDR3 is TGTGCCAGCAGTGAAGGTAGCGGGAGGGGGAGTGAGCAGTTCTTC. Translation: CASSEGSGRGSEQFF.

The V gene is TRBV9, the J gene TRBJ1-6, with 9 bases aligning to TRBD1. Trimming removed 4 bases from V and 6 bases from J; junction bases left unmatched: 14. CDR3 length: 18 amino acids. Germline V gene data show CDR1 as SGDLS and CDR2 as YYNGEE. This CDR3 reads CASSLGDREVFSNSPLHF. The DNA for the CDR3 is TGTGCCAGCAGCCTGGGGGACAGGGAGGTTTTTTCTAATTCACCCCTCCACTTT.

The V gene is TRBV19, the J gene TRBJ2-5; 10 bases fit TRBD2. CDR3 length equals 15 residues. Germline loops: CDR1 LNHDA, CDR2 SQIVND (reference sequence). J gave up 0 bases and V 6 bases, and 4 bases lay outside the gene matches. In DNA form, the CDR3 reads TGTGCCAGTAGGCGGACTAGCGGAGACCAAGAGACCCAGTACTTC. As protein: CASRRTSGDQETQYF.

The V call is TRBV19, the J call TRBJ1-5; no definite D call. V was shortened by 8 bases and J by 2 bases, with 7 bases between the two germline ends. The CDR3 totals 12 residues. Germline V lookup: CDR1 LNHDA, CDR2 SQIVND (reference sequence). DNA for the CDR3: TGTGCCAGTGGGCAGGGCAATCAGCCCCAGCATTTT. Translating it yields CASGQGNQPQHF.

Points on this clone: In the same sample, other DNA sequences code for this CDR3. The rearrangement uses TRBV6-5 and TRBJ2-7; the match to TRBD1 covers 8 bases. Germline trimming cut 6 bases from V and 2 bases from J; bases unmatched to any gene: 6. CDR3 length: 14 residues. CDR1 and CDR2 from the germline V gene are MNHEY and SVGAGI. In DNA, the CDR3 is TGTGCCAGCAGACCCGACAGGGGACCCTACGAGCAGTACTTC. Its translation: CASRPDRGPYEQYF.